The present entry profiles one TCR beta chain with its context. This clone was seen a few times. There is no known antigen for this receptor. Nothing much larger sits one base from this clone, and base qualities are not available. The cohort consisted of hundreds of healthy bone marrow donors. At the time of sampling, every cohort member was nominally healthy, though immune exposures that went unrecorded were likely present. The donor tested CMV seronegative, placing the donor among the 350 to 400 seronegative members of the cohort. A peripheral blood sample was collected from each donor, and TCR beta sequencing was performed on peripheral blood mononuclear cells. The Qiagen DNeasy Blood Extraction Kit was used to extract genomic DNA from the blood cell samples. This sample was taken from a study of cytomegalovirus exposure and HLA in healthy donors (dated by TCRdb to 2016 to 2017). Looking at the study overall: An earlier analysis of a few hundred of the donors reported roughly 300 Gb of sequence data and some 110 million unique TCR beta sequences obtained from about 200 million T cells. An early release that covered fewer than 750 HLA-typed donors contained around 300 gigabases of sequencing data and about 93 million unique TCR sequences. The genetic ancestry cluster associated with self-reported Caucasian donors included about 81% of the 350 to 500 genotyped donors. The study was designed to test whether signatures of past pathogen exposure could be identified by cataloging public T cell receptors. The study used immunosequencing to profile the T cell repertoires of several hundred subjects and linked those repertoires to cytomegalovirus serostatus. Along with the approximately 650-subject first cohort, a separate validation cohort of 120 different subjects was used. To predict cytomegalovirus infection status, the study brought together high-throughput TCR immunosequencing, statistical association of individual TCRs with disease status, and machine learning. To study patterns of TCR occurrence, a later analysis re-analyzed previously published TCR beta repertoires from 666 donors and added high-resolution HLA genotyping. The later analysis used no new phenotypic data to find candidate immune exposures, relying instead on TCR beta sequences and their occurrence across donors. An earlier analysis of more than 450 of the donors used high-throughput TCR beta sequencing to judge whether each TCR beta V gene segment behaved as functional or pseudogenic. Donor age, sex, ethnicity and CMV serostatus were compiled together with the repertoire data. A later genetic analysis took genome-wide SNP genotypes for about three fifths of the 666 donors and used that subset as a discovery cohort. All discovery cohort repertoires had been generated on a single sequencing platform. Class I and class II HLA loci were covered by the typing at four-digit resolution. Typing coverage differed by locus: A, B, C, DRB1 and DQB1 were typed in roughly 629-630 donors, DQA1 in roughly 510, DPA1 in around 580, and DPB1 in just under 490. About five DR-DQ haplotypes were handled as single units for association and clustering, since linkage in the cohort was strong. On average, roughly 200,000 unique TCR beta nucleotide sequences were sequenced per donor among a few hundred genotyped donors of the cohort, with roughly 18% of those sequences being non-productive.

Results and caveats for the whole study, not just this receptor: The study listed approximately 150 TCR beta chains as associated with cytomegalovirus. Because the 87-base-pair reads could not distinguish some IMGT-functional V segments, including TRBV6-2 and TRBV6-3, those segments were excluded. A later genetic analysis associated a missense DCLRE1C variant with V-gene and J-gene trimming of TCR beta chains, and an independent cohort replicated the association. When HLA alleles, especially DR and DQ, strongly co-occurred, attributing TCR associations to individual alleles was difficult. In a later analysis, the rate of TCR association differed among HLA loci, with DRB1 alleles having the most associated TCRs and HLA-C alleles having the fewest. A later analysis found that most CMV-associated TCR beta chains appeared HLA-restricted, with HLA associations seemingly driven largely by CMV exposure. Because HLA typing was missing for some donors at each locus, association tests included only the typed subset. In both the original and validation cohorts, the classifier was reported to diagnose cytomegalovirus status with high specificity and sensitivity. Linkage disequilibrium might explain the correlated functional status among segregating V segments, but an unknown experimental factor could not be ruled out. Most TCR sequences were observed very rarely across donors, whereas some public TCRs were present in many individuals. In an earlier analysis of some 540 of the donors, most TCR beta V segments appeared in productive rearrangements about 87% or about 30% of the time, broadly matching IMGT annotations. Three of the identified cytomegalovirus-associated TCR beta chains were confirmed in vitro to be specific for cytomegalovirus antigens. The only immune exposure information available for the cohort was CMV serostatus. Because counts were too low, 15 to 20 rarely observed V segments, including chromosome 9 orphons, were excluded from the earlier analysis of 500 to 700 of the donors. Specific HLA alleles were associated with 15,000 to 20,000 TCR beta sequences at a false discovery rate of 0.05 in a later analysis. The authors suggested that the approach could potentially be generalized to other disease states and immunological phenotypes. A further reported finding was that TCR beta sequences accurately predicted the HLA-A and HLA-B alleles for most subjects in the first cohort. A cluster of highly shared sequence variants was judged likely to represent a technical artifact of the sequencing pipeline. Presence/absence analyses assumed roughly uniform sequencing depth across donors, an assumption that may not hold. In a later analysis, HLA-associated TCR beta chains showed more clonal expansion and lower generation probabilities than non-associated chains that were equally common. According to a later genetic analysis, donors in an Asian-associated ancestry cluster had fewer N-insertions in productive TCRs than the roughly 700-donor mean. In this cohort, only TCR beta chains were sequenced, and detectable features were limited by the absence of alpha or paired-chain data. In a later analysis, several top co-occurrence clusters were reported to appear linked to parvovirus B19, influenza, CMV and Epstein-Barr virus.

V has 2 bases trimmed and J has 5 bases trimmed; junction bases matching no gene number 7. The CDR3, from cysteine to phenylalanine, totals 15 residues. Only the CDR3 part of the read is kept: 45 bases, read in frame from the first base. In the germline V gene, CDR1 corresponds to SGHRS and CDR2 to YFSETQ. The protocol used for the library was the immunoSEQ multiplex PCR assay. A mixture of 60 forward primers for TCR Vbeta segments and 13 reverse primers for TCR Jbeta segments was used in the multiplex PCR. Amplification of the CDR3 region of rearranged TCR beta genes was performed with a multiplex PCR assay on genomic DNA. The Illumina HiSeq System was used to sequence the amplified TCR beta libraries as 87-base-pair reads. Per the authors' processing: A later analysis counted about 76 million unique TCR beta chains across the 640 or so repertoires, and roughly 10 million of these chains were shared by at least two donors. Raw reads were error-corrected and collapsed into unique sequences by a nearest-neighbor algorithm in which closely related sequences were merged to remove PCR and sequencing errors. V, D and J gene segments were assigned by aligning CDR3 sequences to IMGT reference sequences. For a sequence to be retained, a match of at least six nucleotides was required to both a V gene segment and a J gene segment. A rearrangement was called productive if the CDR3 had no stop codons and remained in frame with V and J, and every other rearrangement was called non-productive. Following IMGT convention, CDR3 was defined as the stretch from the second conserved V-encoded cysteine up to the conserved J-encoded phenylalanine. The earlier analysis of 500 to 750 of the donors excluded any sequence lacking an unambiguous match to a single V gene segment. In an earlier analysis of around 600 of the donors, V segments were called functional above 56.7% productive rearrangements and were called segregating when the between-donor standard deviation exceeded 5%. A statistical classification framework was developed to diagnose cytomegalovirus status using the catalog of TCR beta chain sequences. V and J gene assignment, in a later analysis, came from comparing TCR nucleotide sequences with IMGT/GENE-DB human TR gene sequences. In a later analysis, CDR3 sequences and most-parsimonious VDJ recombination scenarios were assigned using the TCRdist pipeline. In a later analysis, each TCR beta chain was defined by its CDR3 amino acid sequence together with its V-gene family, and reads lacking a unique V-gene family were excluded. To address suspected cross-contamination and a sequencing artifact, a later analysis removed around 590 highly shared, low-generation-probability nucleotide sequences. A later analysis calculated a clonal expansion index for each public chain from normalized within-repertoire ranks of inferred template counts. In a later analysis, generation probabilities were computed using a VDJ recombination model fitted to out-of-frame rearrangements, and the results were checked against IGoR. In a later analysis, hypergeometric tests were used to score TCR-TCR, TCR-HLA and TCR-CMV co-occurrence, with a repertoire-size bias correction applied to TCR pairs. In a later analysis, false discovery rates were estimated by permuting HLA or CMV assignments 20 times. A later analysis grouped co-occurring TCRs with DBSCAN, adding TCRdist sequence similarity when clustering within HLA-allele-positive subsets. Repertoires with fewer than 30,000 or more than 120,000 public chains, plus five repertoires with anomalous nucleotide sharing, were excluded from co-occurrence clustering. TCRdb obtained this table from immuneACCESS and retained in-frame rearrangements with V and J assigned. These tables miss some clones; where compared with another copy, unresolved V genes account for less than half of the shortfall, and the remainder is unexplained. From that table come the V and J calls and clone size; the DNA was used to work out D and trimming. For this sample the table gives under 200,000 clones, of which about 77% were detected only once. Under 2.5% of the sample is held by the ten biggest clonotypes.

The specimen was PBMCs. The receptor's source is a man in his sixties in good health and CMV-seronegative. The chain is made from TRBV5-1 and TRBJ2-1; 7 central bases correspond to TRBD2. CDR3 loop: CASSFDGRTDNEQFF. Read as DNA, the sequence is TGCGCCAGCAGCTTTGACGGGAGGACGGACAATGAGCAGTTCTTC.